This T cell receptor beta chain is drawn from a study of PD-L1 blockade in urothelial cancer. Regarding the study as a whole: When measured at 3 weeks, tumor-associated blood clones expanded more in durable-benefit patients.

Patients' cancers were locally advanced or metastatic urothelial carcinomas. This CDR3 spans 19 amino acids. Germline CDR1 and CDR2: MNHEY and SMNVEV (reference sequence). The J segment lost 0 bases and the V segment lost 7 bases, leaving 14 bases of the junction unmatched. Regarding this clone: Its antigen is currently unknown.

Data came from immunoSEQ multiplex PCR; TCRdb stores just in-frame clones and leaves some out. The sample includes approximately 24,000 clones, around 88% of them seen just once. The sample in question was PBMCs, obtained around atezolizumab (anti-PD-L1) treatment. This receptor was taken from a middle-aged man with urothelial cancer. V and J are TRBV27 and TRBJ2-6, with TRBD1 identical over 8 bases. The CDR3 reads CASIDNGQGLYSGANVLTF. The CDR3 bases are TGTGCCAGCATCGATAACGGACAGGGCCTATACTCTGGGGCCAACGTCCTGACTTTC.